This T cell receptor beta chain was captured in a study of T cells in Graves' hyperthyroidism and ophthalmopathy. Study information: Blood was drawn when the patient was first diagnosed and still untreated.

Stable disease denoted Graves' hyperthyroidism without ophthalmopathy progression within 18 months. Patients aged 18 to 65 had newly diagnosed hyperthyroidism of under 2 months' duration. Turning to this clonotype: A much larger clone is a single base away; this may be a read error.

From RNA transcripts, TCR beta CDR3 regions were amplified. The TCR CDR3 first-round RT-PCR relied on the HTBI primer set. One entry per CDR3 protein results from TCRdb running MiXCR on the multiplex PCR reads. Among 600,000 to 900,000 distinct CDR3 sequences, about 15% were seen once, and the ten largest hold under 10%. Sequencing was performed on blood. This receptor was taken from a man between 18 and 29 years old with Graves' hyperthyroidism.

The CDR3 loop is CASSQGARRGSGAFF. CDR3 sequence (DNA): TGTGCCAGCTCACAGGGGGCGCGAAGGGGGAGCGGAGCTTTCTTT. The rearrangement uses TRBV18 and TRBJ1-1; 7 positions agree with TRBD1. The CDR3 consists of 15 residues. V shed 4 bases, J shed 10 bases, and the junction held 15 bases outside the gene matches. Per germline, CDR1 KGHSH and CDR2 LQKENI.